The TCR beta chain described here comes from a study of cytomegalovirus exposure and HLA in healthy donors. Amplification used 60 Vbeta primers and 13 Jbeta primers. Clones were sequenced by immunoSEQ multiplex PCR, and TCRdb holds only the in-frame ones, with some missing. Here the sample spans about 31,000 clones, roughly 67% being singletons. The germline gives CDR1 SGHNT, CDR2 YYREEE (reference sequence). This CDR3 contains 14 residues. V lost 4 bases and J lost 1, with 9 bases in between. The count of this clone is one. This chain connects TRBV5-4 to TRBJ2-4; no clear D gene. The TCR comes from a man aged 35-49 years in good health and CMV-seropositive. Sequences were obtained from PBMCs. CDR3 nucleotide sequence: TGTGCCAGCAGCGCCGGAGCTGCCAAAAACATTCAGTACTTC. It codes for CASSAGAAKNIQYF.